Presented here are 5 T cell receptor beta chains from one specimen sequenced in a study of blood T cell repertoires in COVID-19. The repertoire was sequenced with immunoSEQ multiplex PCR; TCRdb's copy has only in-frame clones and lacks some. The sample has some 53,000 clones, 85% to 90% seen once; the top ten hold roughly 5%. The sample comprised peripheral blood. Source of these receptors: a man aged 55 to 70 with active COVID-19.

The chain joins TRBV4-3 to TRBJ2-4, with a weak D call TRBD1 (5 bases). V shed 0 bases and J shed 2 bases, with 17 bases lying between them. The CDR3 covers 18 residues. Germline V CDR1 and CDR2: LGHNA, YSLEER. CDR3 sequence reads: CASSQDYGRAISKNIQYF. The CDR3 DNA sequence: TGCGCCAGCAGCCAAGATTACGGCAGGGCTATTTCCAAAAACATTCAGTACTTC.

In its sample, this clone was seen once. The V and J genes are TRBV12-3 or TRBV12-4 and TRBJ2-3; D remains unclear. V lost 3 bases and J 4 bases, leaving 2 bases between the germline ends. The CDR3 covers 11 residues. CDR3 loop: CASSFADTQYF. The CDR3 nucleotides read TGTGCCAGCAGTTTCGCAGATACGCAGTATTTT.

The CDR3 DNA follows: TGCAGCGTCTCTCGCACTGAAGCTTTCTTT. As protein: CSVSRTEAFF. The chain uses TRBV29-1 and TRBJ1-1; D gene ambiguous. The CDR3 totals 10 residues. Looked up from germline, CDR1 is SQVTM and CDR2 is ANQGSEA. Trimming removed 6 bases from V and 4 bases from J, with 6 bases in between. Variable domain in full (rest from reference TRBV29-1 and TRBJ1-1): SAVISQKPSRDICQRGTSLTIQCQVDSQVTMMFWYRQQPGQSLTLIATANQGSEATYESGFVIDKFPISRPNLTFSTLTVSNMSPEDSSIYLCSVSRTEAFFGQGTRLTVV.

The rearrangement uses TRBV3-1 (or the pseudogene TRBV3-2) and TRBJ2-5; 13 nucleotides align to TRBD2. J was trimmed by 2 bases and V by 4 bases; bases with no gene match: 1. Germline V gene sequence: CDR1 LGHDT, CDR2 YNNKEL (reference sequence). CDR3 length equals 15 residues. As DNA, the CDR3 is TGTGCCAGCAGCCCGGGACTAGCGGGACAAGAGACCCAGTACTTC. This sequence encodes CASSPGLAGQETQYF.

This rearrangement joins TRBV4-2 to TRBJ2-7, with 10 bases lining up with TRBD2. The V segment lost 3 bases and the J segment 0 bases; nucleotides outside the gene matches: 11. CDR3 length: 18 residues. The germline V gene encodes CDR1 LGHNA and CDR2 YNFKEQ. The DNA of the CDR3 is TGTGCCAGCAGCCAGAGAGGAGGGCCTAGCGGGAGCTCCTACGAGCAGTACTTC. As protein: CASSQRGGPSGSSYEQYF.